Listed here are 3 T cell receptor beta chains from one sample, sequenced in a study of blood T cell repertoires in COVID-19. Assay used: immunoSEQ multiplex PCR; TCRdb lists only in-frame clones, some missing. Among 140,000 to 150,000 clones listed, around 72% were seen once. The sample comprised peripheral blood. These receptors were taken from a woman aged 55 to 70 with acute or convalescent COVID-19.

This chain connects TRBV15 to TRBJ2-5, with D possibly matching TRBD1 (5 bases). CDR1 LNHNV and CDR2 YYDKDF come from the germline V gene (reference sequence). The CDR3 runs 15 residues. V was shortened by 0 bases and J by 2 bases, with 10 bases between the two germline ends. For the CDR3, the DNA is TGTGCCACCAGCAGAGAAGGGGCCTTTCAAGAGACCCAGTACTTC. This encodes CATSREGAFQETQYF.

The chain is built from TRBV19 and TRBJ1-5; 10 bases map to TRBD1. V gave up 7 bases and J gave up 2 bases; unmatched junction bases: 11. Germline CDR1 LNHDA, CDR2 SQIVND (reference sequence). The CDR3 length is 17 residues. The CDR3 here is CASKGRQGAPGNQPQHF. The CDR3 nucleotides are TGTGCCAGTAAAGGCCGACAGGGGGCGCCCGGCAATCAGCCCCAGCATTTT.

The V gene is TRBV7-8, the J gene TRBJ1-1; the D gene is possibly TRBD1 (6 bases). The germline gives CDR1 SGHVS, CDR2 FQNEAQ. This CDR3 has 16 residues. V gave up 5 bases and J gave up 6 bases, with 22 bases separating them. In DNA, the CDR3 is TGTGCCAGCAGCAGGTGGGACGTGAATACAGGGTCTGAAGCTTTCTTT. It yields the protein CASSRWDVNTGSEAFF.